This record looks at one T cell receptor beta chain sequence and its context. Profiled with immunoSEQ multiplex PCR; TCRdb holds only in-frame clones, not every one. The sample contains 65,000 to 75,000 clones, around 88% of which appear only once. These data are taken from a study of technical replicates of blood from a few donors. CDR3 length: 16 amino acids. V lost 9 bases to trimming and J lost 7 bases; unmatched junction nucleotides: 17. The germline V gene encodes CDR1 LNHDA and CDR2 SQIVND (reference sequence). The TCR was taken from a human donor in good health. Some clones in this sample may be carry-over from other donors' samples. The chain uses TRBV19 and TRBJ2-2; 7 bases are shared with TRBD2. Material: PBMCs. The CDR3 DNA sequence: TGTGCCAGCCGGAGAGCGGGGTACGGTTCGGGCGGGGAGCTGTTTTTT. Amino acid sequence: CASRRAGYGSGGELFF.